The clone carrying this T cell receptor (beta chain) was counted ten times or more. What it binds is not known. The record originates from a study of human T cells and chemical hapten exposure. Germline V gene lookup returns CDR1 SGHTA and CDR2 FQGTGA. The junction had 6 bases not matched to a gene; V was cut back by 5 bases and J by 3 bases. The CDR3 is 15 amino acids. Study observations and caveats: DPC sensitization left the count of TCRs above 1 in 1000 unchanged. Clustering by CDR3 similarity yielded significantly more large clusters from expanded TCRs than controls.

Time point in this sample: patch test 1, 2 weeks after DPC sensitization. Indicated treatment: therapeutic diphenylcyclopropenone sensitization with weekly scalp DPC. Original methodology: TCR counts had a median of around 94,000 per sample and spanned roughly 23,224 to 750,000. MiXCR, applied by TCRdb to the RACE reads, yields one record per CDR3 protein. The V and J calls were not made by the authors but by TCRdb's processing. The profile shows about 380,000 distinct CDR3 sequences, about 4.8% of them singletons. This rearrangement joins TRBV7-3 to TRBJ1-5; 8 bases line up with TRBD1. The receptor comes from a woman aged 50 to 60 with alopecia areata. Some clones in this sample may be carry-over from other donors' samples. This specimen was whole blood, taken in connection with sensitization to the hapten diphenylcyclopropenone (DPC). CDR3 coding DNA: TGTGCCAGCAGCATAAGACAGGGGATCAATCAGCCCCAGCATTTT. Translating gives CASSIRQGINQPQHF.